This T cell receptor beta chain derives from a study of T cell responses to AZD1222 COVID-19 vaccine. Profiling relied on immunoSEQ multiplex PCR, and the TCRdb table lists in-frame clones only, not all of them. Of under 140,000 clones listed, 94% were seen once; the top ten hold 2.9%. Second doses that came at about 4 or about 12 weeks were put together. Unmatched junction bases numbered 10, after V lost 5 bases and J lost 3 bases. The germline CDR1 and CDR2 sequences are SGHTA and FQGNSA. There are 15 residues in the CDR3. About this clone itself: No antigen is known for it.

Regarding the study as a whole: The repertoires were collected only after the peak T cell response. The reported proportion of spike-specific TCRs targeting unmutated variant regions was nearly half. Spike-specific TCR breadth and depth rose after two AZD1222 doses.

The clonotype was recovered from an adult who received the AZD1222 COVID-19 vaccine. The specimen comprised peripheral blood, sampled 28 days after the second AZD1222 dose. This chain links TRBV7-2 with TRBJ2-7, with 7 bases matching TRBD1. The CDR3: CASSRLTGPNYEQYF. CDR3 nucleotides: TGTGCCAGCAGCCGCCTGACAGGGCCTAACTACGAGCAGTACTTC.